These 21 T cell receptor beta chains were all obtained from the same sample, sequenced in a study of graft-versus-host responses after intestinal transplantation. TCRdb's copy holds only in-frame clones and misses some; the assay was immunoSEQ multiplex PCR. The table has roughly 99,000 clones, approximately 85% seen once. Sample: PBMCs, taken 255 days after intestinal transplant. The source is a human patient who received an intestinal transplant, so some T cells may come from the graft donor.

This clone has a handful of counts. This rearrangement joins TRBV7-9 to TRBJ1-5; D gene unclear. The CDR3 totals 13 residues. V was clipped by 4 bases and J by 8 bases, with 12 bases between them. The germline V gene has CDR1 SEHNR and CDR2 FQNEAQ (reference sequence). The CDR3 protein is CASSYDLREPQHF. DNA for the CDR3: TGTGCCAGCAGCTATGACTTGCGCGAGCCCCAGCATTTT.

J is TRBJ1-6 and V is TRBV7-8; D is ambiguous. V lost 5 bases and J 6 bases, leaving 14 bases between the germline ends. The CDR3 runs to 15 residues. The germline CDR1 and CDR2 sequences are SGHVS and FQNEAQ. In DNA, the CDR3 is TGTGCCAGCAGCCGAGCCGACTCATTTAATTCACCCCTCCACTTT. This gives the protein CASSRADSFNSPLHF.

The chain is built from TRBV28 and TRBJ1-4, with D possibly being TRBD1 (5 bases). Per the germline V gene, CDR1 is MDHEN and CDR2 is SYDVKM. V was trimmed by 3 bases and J by 8 bases, leaving 13 bases between them. The length of the CDR3 is 14 residues. CDR3 coding DNA: TGTGCCAGCAGTTTCCATTGGTGGGGGGAAAAACTGTTTTTT. Protein: CASSFHWWGEKLFF.

V gene TRBV6-5 combines with J gene TRBJ1-1, with D perhaps TRBD1 (5 bases). CDR3 length equals 14 residues. Germline V gene lookup returns CDR1 MNHEY and CDR2 SVGAGI. The V gene lost 5 bases and the J gene lost 1 base, with 11 bases spanning the gap. The chain's CDR3 is CASSNPTGNTEAFF. For the CDR3, the DNA is TGTGCCAGCAGTAACCCTACAGGGAACACTGAAGCTTTCTTT.

This clone appeared a few times. The genes are TRBV21-1 and TRBJ2-2; TRBD2 is the table's D call, not checked against the DNA. TRBV21-1 is described as a pseudogene. The CDR3 is 17 amino acids. CDR3 nucleotides: TGTGCCAGCAGCAAAGTAAGGCGGGCAGGGAGGACCGGGGAGCTGTTTTTT. It translates to CASSKVRRAGRTGELFF.

The CDR3 here is CASSPPTAITGVNTIYF. CDR3 DNA sequence: TGTGCCAGCTCACCCCCTACGGCCATCACAGGGGTGAACACCATATATTTT. The rearrangement uses TRBV18 and TRBJ1-3, with 7 bases that match TRBD1. Germline V gene sequence: CDR1 KGHSH, CDR2 LQKENI. The CDR3 contains 17 residues. After removal of 3 bases from V and 7 bases from J, the junction contained 15 bases not matched to a gene.

The chain carries TRBV13 and TRBJ2-3, with D uncertain. The ends were cut back, 1 base at V and 6 bases at J, with 8 bases in the middle. The CDR3 consists of 13 residues. Germline loops: CDR1 PRHDT, CDR2 FYEKMQ (reference sequence). In DNA form, the CDR3 reads TGTGCCAGCAGCTTAGAAGCTGACGATACGCAGTATTTT. This codes for CASSLEADDTQYF.

V and J are TRBV11-2 and TRBJ2-7; 10 bases fit TRBD1. J gave up 5 bases and V 6 bases, and 7 bases lay outside the gene matches. This CDR3 is built from 14 residues. In germline, CDR1 is SGHAT, CDR2 FQNNGV. CDR3: CASRLGQGVHEQYF. The CDR3 DNA is TGTGCCAGCAGGCTCGGACAGGGGGTGCACGAGCAGTACTTC.

This clone was counted only a few times. V gene TRBV6-1 combines with J gene TRBJ2-7; D is ambiguous. From germline, CDR1 is MNHNS and CDR2 SASEGT. V was clipped by 0 bases and J by 4 bases, with 10 bases between them. This CDR3 is built from 14 residues. The CDR3 nucleotides are TGTGCCAGCAGTGAAGCTTCTACGTTATACGAGCAGTACGTC. This sequence encodes CASSEASTLYEQYV.

V is TRBV6-1 and J is TRBJ1-4; TRBD1 might be the D (6 bases). Germline lookup yields CDR1 MNHNS and CDR2 SASEGT. The CDR3 has 13 amino acids. Trimming took off 6 bases at V and 8 bases at J, with 13 bases between the two ends. Here the CDR3 reads CASSPPGEEKLFF. The CDR3 DNA follows: TGTGCCAGCAGCCCACCAGGGGAGGAAAAACTGTTTTTT.

The chain joins TRBV9 to TRBJ2-3, with 7 bases fitting TRBD2. Per germline, CDR1 SGDLS and CDR2 YYNGEE. The CDR3 spans 12 residues. Germline trimming cut 9 bases from V and 3 bases from J; bases unmatched to any gene: 4. CDR3 sequence reads: CATPGLTDTQYF. CDR3 in DNA: TGTGCCACCCCGGGACTAACAGATACGCAGTATTTT.

CDR3 loop: CASSSGTSGGSGELFF. CDR3 nucleotides: TGTGCCAGCAGTTCCGGGACTAGCGGGGGATCCGGGGAGCTGTTTTTT. The genes are TRBV27 and TRBJ2-2; 14 nucleotides line up with TRBD2. The J segment lost 6 bases and the V segment lost 4 bases, leaving 4 bases of the junction unmatched. Per germline, CDR1 MNHEY and CDR2 SMNVEV (reference sequence). The CDR3 has 16 amino acids.

The J gene is TRBJ2-7, the V gene TRBV28; 8 nucleotides line up with TRBD2. V lost 4 bases and J lost 0; bases outside the gene matches: 14. There are 18 residues in the CDR3. Germline-derived CDR1 and CDR2 are MDHEN and SYDVKM. CDR3 DNA sequence: TGTGCCAGCAGTTCCTCTCACCGACTAGCGAGGGGCTCCTACGAGCAGTACTTC. As protein: CASSSSHRLARGSYEQYF.

The V and J genes are TRBV9 and TRBJ2-3; D possibly uses TRBD1 or TRBD2 (6 bases each). Germline V gene lookup returns CDR1 SGDLS and CDR2 YYNGEE. Trimming cost V 3 bases and J 6 bases, with 11 bases left between them. CDR3 size: 13 residues. The CDR3 spells CASSGGARDTQYF. CDR3 coding DNA: TGTGCCAGCAGCGGGGGGGCCAGGGATACGCAGTATTTT.

The chain links TRBV5-1 to TRBJ1-2, with 9 bases aligning to TRBD1. CDR1 SGHRS and CDR2 YFSETQ come from the germline V gene. The V segment lost 4 bases and the J segment 8 bases; nucleotides outside the gene matches: 12. This CDR3 is 15 amino acids long. This CDR3 is CASSGTGTGSHGYTF. The CDR3 DNA follows: TGCGCCAGCAGCGGGACCGGGACAGGGTCACACGGCTACACCTTC.

The rearrangement joins TRBV19 to TRBJ1-4; 9 positions agree with TRBD1. Trimming at V came to 8 bases and at J to 7 bases, leaving 5 bases not matched to a gene. CDR1 and CDR2 (germline): LNHDA, SQIVND (reference sequence). This CDR3 is built from 13 residues. The DNA for the CDR3 is TGTGCCAGTCGGGACAGGGCTCGTGAAAAACTGTTTTTT. Its protein product is CASRDRAREKLFF.

The J gene is TRBJ1-6, the V gene TRBV19; D unresolved. The CDR3 consists of 13 residues. Germline CDR1 is LNHDA and CDR2 is SQIVND (reference sequence). V was clipped by 5 bases and J by 15 bases, with 17 bases between them. The CDR3: CASSVPGSGNLHF. The CDR3 DNA sequence: TGTGCCAGTAGTGTCCCGGGCTCGGGGAACCTCCACTTT.

The V and J genes are TRBV27 and TRBJ2-1; 13 bases map to TRBD2. The CDR3 runs 16 residues. Losses at the gene ends were 7 bases for V and 4 bases for J; bases not matched to a gene: 7. Looked up from germline, CDR1 is MNHEY and CDR2 is SMNVEV (reference sequence). The CDR3 nucleotides are TGTGCCAGCACCCGGACTAGCGGGGGCCCATACAATGAGCAGTTCTTC. Translated, it gives CASTRTSGGPYNEQFF.

This chain joins TRBV6-5 and TRBJ1-2; tentatively, D is TRBD1 (5 bases). The V gene lost 4 bases and the J gene lost 9 bases, with 12 bases spanning the gap. Germline-derived CDR1 and CDR2 are MNHEY and SVGAGI. This CDR3 spans 12 amino acids. The chain's CDR3 is CASSLGRESYTF. In nucleotides, the CDR3 is TGTGCCAGCAGTTTGGGCAGGGAGAGCTACACCTTC.

A few counts support this clone. The V call is TRBV28, the J call TRBJ2-7; either TRBD1 or TRBD2 may supply D (6 bases each). Germline CDR1 is MDHEN and CDR2 is SYDVKM. The CDR3 covers 14 residues. Deletions cut 6 bases from V and 2 bases from J, with 14 bases between. CDR3 sequence reads: CASRAGTFTYEQYF. The CDR3 bases are TGTGCCAGCAGGGCGGGGACATTTACCTACGAGCAGTACTTC.

The gene calls are TRBV5-4 and TRBJ2-3; D is unclear. Trimming removed 1 base from V and 4 bases from J, with 7 bases in between. Per germline, CDR1 SGHNT and CDR2 YYREEE (reference sequence). The CDR3 is made up of 13 amino acids. The CDR3 coding sequence is TGTGCCAGCAGCTTGAATCGCCCAGATACGCAGTATTTT. Translated: CASSLNRPDTQYF.